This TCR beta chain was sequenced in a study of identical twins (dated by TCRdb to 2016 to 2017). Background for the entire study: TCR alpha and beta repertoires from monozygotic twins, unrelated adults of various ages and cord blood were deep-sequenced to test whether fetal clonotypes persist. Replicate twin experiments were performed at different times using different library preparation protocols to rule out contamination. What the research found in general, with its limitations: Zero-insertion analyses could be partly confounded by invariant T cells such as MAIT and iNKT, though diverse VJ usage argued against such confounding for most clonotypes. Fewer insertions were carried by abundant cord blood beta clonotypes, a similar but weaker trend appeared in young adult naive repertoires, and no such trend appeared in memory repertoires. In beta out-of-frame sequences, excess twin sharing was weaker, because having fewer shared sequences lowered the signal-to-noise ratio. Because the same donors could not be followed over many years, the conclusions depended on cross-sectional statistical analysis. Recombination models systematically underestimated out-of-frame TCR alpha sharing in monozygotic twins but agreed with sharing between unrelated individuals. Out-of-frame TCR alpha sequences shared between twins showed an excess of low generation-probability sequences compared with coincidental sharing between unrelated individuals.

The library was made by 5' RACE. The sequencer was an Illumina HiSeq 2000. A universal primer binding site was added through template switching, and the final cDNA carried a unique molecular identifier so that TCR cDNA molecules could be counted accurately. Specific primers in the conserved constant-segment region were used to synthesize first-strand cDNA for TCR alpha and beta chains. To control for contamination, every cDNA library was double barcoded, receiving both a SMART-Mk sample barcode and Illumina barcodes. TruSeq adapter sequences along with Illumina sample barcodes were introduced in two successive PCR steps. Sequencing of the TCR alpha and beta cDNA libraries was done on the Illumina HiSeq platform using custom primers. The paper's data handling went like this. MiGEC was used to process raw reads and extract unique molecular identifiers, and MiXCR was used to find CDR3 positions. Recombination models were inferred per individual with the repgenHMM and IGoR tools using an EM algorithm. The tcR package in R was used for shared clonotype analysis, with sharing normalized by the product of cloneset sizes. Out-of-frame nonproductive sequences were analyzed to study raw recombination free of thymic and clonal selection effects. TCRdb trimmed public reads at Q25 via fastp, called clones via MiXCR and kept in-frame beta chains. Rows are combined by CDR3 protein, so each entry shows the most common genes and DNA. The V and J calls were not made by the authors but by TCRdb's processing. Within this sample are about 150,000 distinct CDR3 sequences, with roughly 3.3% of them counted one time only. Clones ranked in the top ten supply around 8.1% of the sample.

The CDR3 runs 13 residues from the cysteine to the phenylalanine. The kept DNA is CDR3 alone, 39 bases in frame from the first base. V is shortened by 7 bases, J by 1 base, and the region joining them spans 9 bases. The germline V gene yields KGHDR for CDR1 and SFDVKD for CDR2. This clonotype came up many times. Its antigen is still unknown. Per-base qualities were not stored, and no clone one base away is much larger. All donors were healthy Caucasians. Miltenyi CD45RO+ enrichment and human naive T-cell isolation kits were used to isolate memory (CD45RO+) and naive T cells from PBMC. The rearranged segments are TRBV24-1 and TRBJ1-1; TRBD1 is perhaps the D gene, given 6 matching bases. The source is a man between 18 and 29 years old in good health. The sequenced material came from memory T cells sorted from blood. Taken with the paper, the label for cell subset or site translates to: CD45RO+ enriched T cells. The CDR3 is CATRQGENTEAFF. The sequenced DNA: TGTGCCACCAGACAGGGTGAGAACACTGAAGCTTTCTTT.